Presented here are 20 T cell receptor beta chains from one specimen sequenced in a study of blood T cell repertoires in COVID-19. Clones were sequenced by immunoSEQ multiplex PCR, and TCRdb holds only the in-frame ones, with some missing. The table lists tens of thousands of clones, approximately 85% of them singletons. Sequencing was carried out using peripheral blood. The origin of the receptors is a man over 45 with active COVID-19.

J is TRBJ2-7 and V is TRBV7-2, with a possible D match to TRBD1 (5 bases). V lost 3 bases and J lost 0, with 9 bases in between. This CDR3 comprises 14 residues. Germline V gene lookup returns CDR1 SGHTA and CDR2 FQGNSA. CDR3 coding DNA: TGTGCCAGCAGCTTGACAAGGGGCTCCTACGAGCAGTACTTC. Amino acid sequence: CASSLTRGSYEQYF. Supplemented by reference TRBV7-2 and TRBJ2-7, the full variable domain reads GAGVSQSPSNKVTEKGKDVELRCDPISGHTALYWYRQSLGQGLEFLIYFQGNSAPDKSGLPSDRFSAERTGGSVSTLTIQRTQQEDSAVYLCASSLTRGSYEQYFGPGTRLTVT.

V gene TRBV5-5 combines with J gene TRBJ1-6, with D possibly matching TRBD1 (5 bases). This CDR3 contains 16 residues. Trimming shortened V by 1 base and J by 13 bases, and 21 bases separated the two germline ends. From germline, CDR1 is SGHKS and CDR2 YYEKEE (reference sequence). The CDR3 region has the DNA TGTGCCAGCAGCTTGATTGTAGGTCCGGGGGTGGGCCCCCTCCACTTT. Translating it yields CASSLIVGPGVGPLHF.

V gene TRBV9 combines with J gene TRBJ2-1, with D perhaps TRBD2 (5 bases). This CDR3 has 15 residues. The V and J ends lost 7 bases and 7 bases respectively, with 21 bases between them. Germline V lookup: CDR1 SGDLS, CDR2 YYNGEE. CDR3 nucleotide sequence: TGTGCCAGCGGCGCCCGGGAAGAGTTTTTAAATGAGCAGTTCTTC. As protein: CASGAREEFLNEQFF.

V usage is TRBV9 and J usage is TRBJ2-3; 10 bases are a match to TRBD2. The CDR3 extends over 16 amino acids. V gave up 3 bases and J gave up 2 bases; unmatched junction bases: 6. Germline CDR1 reads SGDLS; CDR2 reads YYNGEE. CDR3 loop: CASSAQRGGFTDTQYF. The CDR3 bases are TGTGCCAGCAGCGCTCAGCGGGGGGGATTCACAGATACGCAGTATTTT.

The chain is built from TRBV29-1 and TRBJ1-2; tentative D call: TRBD1 (5 bases). V was clipped by 4 bases and J by 8 bases, with 8 bases between them. This CDR3 region has 10 residues. Germline loops: CDR1 SQVTM, CDR2 ANQGSEA. The CDR3 region has the DNA TGCAGCGTTGTGGGGGGAGGCTACACCTTC. Protein: CSVVGGGYTF.

This clone was picked up one time. The V and J genes are TRBV5-4 and TRBJ1-2; D might be TRBD1 (5 bases). The germline V gene has CDR1 SGHNT and CDR2 YYREEE (reference sequence). The ends were cut back, 4 bases at V and 5 bases at J, with 18 bases in the middle. The CDR3 length is 15 residues. CDR3 in DNA: TGTGCCAGCAGCCCCCGGACTACAGGATCTTATGGCTACACCTTC. Translated, it gives CASSPRTTGSYGYTF.

This sequence joins TRBV10-3 and TRBJ2-1; 7 positions match TRBD1. There are 15 residues in the CDR3. V shed 5 bases, J shed 10 bases, and the junction held 14 bases outside the gene matches. Germline CDR1 and CDR2: ENHRY and SYGVKD. The CDR3 DNA reads TGTGCCATCAGTACCGAGGGGGCCGCGATGGGGGAGCAGTTCTTC. Its translation: CAISTEGAAMGEQFF.

CDR3 in amino acids: CASSPRLAGLEDTQYF. Here the CDR3 DNA reads TGTGCCAGCTCACCCCGGCTAGCGGGGCTAGAGGATACGCAGTATTTT. This chain uses TRBV18 with TRBJ2-3; 9 nucleotides match TRBD2. Germline trimming cut 3 bases from V and 6 bases from J; bases unmatched to any gene: 10. Germline assignment: CDR1 KGHSH and CDR2 LQKENI. The CDR3 covers 16 residues.

The rearrangement uses TRBV2 and TRBJ1-6, with D perhaps matching TRBD1 (5 bases). V was shortened by 7 bases and J by 10 bases, with 17 bases between the two germline ends. Looked up from germline, CDR1 is SNHLY and CDR2 is FYNNEI. CDR3 length: 14 residues. CDR3 DNA sequence: TGTGCCAGCAATCCGGCAGGGATAAGGTCACCCCTCCACTTT. This sequence encodes CASNPAGIRSPLHF.

The rearrangement uses TRBV4-2 and TRBJ2-3; TRBD2 is a possible D gene (5 bases). Germline V lookup: CDR1 LGHNA, CDR2 YNFKEQ. Trimming cost V 4 bases and J 1 base, with 18 bases left between them. The CDR3 has 17 residues. The CDR3, as DNA: TGTGCCAGCAGCCCTATTCTAGCACCTGACGGCACAGATACGCAGTATTTT. Translation: CASSPILAPDGTDTQYF.

The chain combines TRBV29-1 with TRBJ1-1; 9 bases are a match to TRBD1. Germline values: CDR1 SQVTM, CDR2 ANQGSEA. This CDR3 comprises 12 residues. Trimming at V came to 7 bases and at J to 5 bases, leaving 5 bases not matched to a gene. The CDR3 sequence is CSAAGTGTEAFF. In nucleotides, the CDR3 is TGCAGCGCCGCCGGGACAGGGACTGAAGCTTTCTTT.

This clone came up a few times. V usage is TRBV6-5 and J usage is TRBJ2-1; 13 bases fit TRBD2. V shed 5 bases, J shed 12 bases, and the junction held 7 bases outside the gene matches. In germline, CDR1 is MNHEY, CDR2 SVGAGI. The CDR3 covers 14 residues. The CDR3 region is CASSKGLAGKGQFF. The DNA for the CDR3 is TGTGCCAGCAGTAAGGGACTAGCGGGGAAAGGGCAGTTCTTC.

The V call is TRBV30, the J call TRBJ2-3; D uncertain. CDR1 is GTSNPN, CDR2 SVGIG, per germline (reference sequence). This CDR3 has 13 amino acids. Trimming left V 1 base short and J 3 bases short, with 8 bases between. The CDR3 here is CAWSAAWTDTQYF. The CDR3 DNA is TGTGCCTGGAGTGCAGCGTGGACAGATACGCAGTATTTT.

The gene calls are TRBV29-1 and TRBJ2-5; D perhaps matches TRBD2 (6 bases). The CDR3 has 13 amino acids. Germline V gene data show CDR1 as SQVTM and CDR2 as ANQGSEA. V lost 5 bases, J lost 4 bases, and 14 bases lay in between. This chain's CDR3 is CSVSPGGRETQYF. The CDR3 DNA is TGCAGCGTTTCCCCCGGGGGTAGAGAGACCCAGTACTTC.

CDR3 loop: CASSFETGLNTGELFF. In DNA form, the CDR3 reads TGTGCCAGCAGTTTTGAAACGGGACTAAACACCGGGGAGCTGTTTTTT. The chain recombines TRBV5-5 with TRBJ2-2, with 7 bases aligning to TRBD2. The V gene end was trimmed by 5 bases and the J gene end by 2 bases; junction bases not matched to a gene: 9. The CDR3 consists of 16 residues. CDR1 is SGHKS, CDR2 YYEKEE, per germline (reference sequence).

The J gene is TRBJ1-2, the V gene TRBV27; maybe TRBD1 (5 bases). V was shortened by 3 bases and J by 8 bases, with 13 bases between the two germline ends. Germline-derived CDR1 and CDR2 are MNHEY and SMNVEV (reference sequence). CDR3 length equals 13 residues. CDR3 nucleotides: TGTGCCAGCAGTTTTGGGCAGGGAGGCGGCTACACCTTC. It translates to CASSFGQGGGYTF.

The J gene is TRBJ1-2, the V gene TRBV19, with D perhaps TRBD1 (6 bases). CDR1 and CDR2 (germline): LNHDA, SQIVND (reference sequence). The V and J ends lost 10 bases and 2 bases respectively, with 8 bases between them. The length of the CDR3 is 11 residues. For the CDR3, the DNA is TGTGCCATCGGACAGAACTATGGCTACACCTTC. As protein: CAIGQNYGYTF.

The gene calls are TRBV19 and TRBJ1-5, with a tentative D call TRBD1 (6 bases). CDR1 is LNHDA and CDR2 is SQIVND in the germline V gene (reference sequence). This CDR3 spans 14 amino acids. Trimming shortened V by 8 bases and J by 2 bases, and 13 bases separated the two germline ends. The CDR3 region has the DNA TGTGCCAGTGGACCACAGGGCGGCAATCAGCCCCAGCATTTT. It is translated as CASGPQGGNQPQHF. Full variable domain (missing parts from reference TRBV19 and TRBJ1-5): DGGITQSPKYLFRKEGQNVTLSCEQNLNHDAMYWYRQDPGQGLRLIYYSQIVNDFQKGDIAEGYSVSREKKESFPLTVTSAQKNPTAFYLCASGPQGGNQPQHFGDGTRLSIL.

V usage is TRBV5-6 and J usage is TRBJ1-1; 8 bases are shared with TRBD1. Germline loops: CDR1 SGHDT, CDR2 YYEEEE. The CDR3 runs 15 residues. The V gene end was trimmed by 3 bases and the J gene end by 4 bases; junction bases not matched to a gene: 8. The CDR3 sequence: CASSYKRTGITEAFF. CDR3 coding DNA: TGTGCCAGCAGCTACAAGCGGACAGGGATCACTGAAGCTTTCTTT. Complete variable domain (other parts from reference TRBV5-6 and TRBJ1-1): DAGVTQSPTHLIKTRGQQVTLRCSPKSGHDTVSWYQQALGQGPQFIFQYYEEEERQRGNFPDRFSGHQFPNYSSELNVNALLLGDSALYLCASSYKRTGITEAFFGQGTRLTVV.

This clone appeared a single time. The chain carries TRBV4-3 and TRBJ1-2, with TRBD1 as a possible D gene (6 bases). Germline V gene data show CDR1 as LGHNA and CDR2 as YSLEER. The CDR3 has 15 residues. V was pared by 2 bases and J by 1 base, with 11 bases between. As DNA, the CDR3 is TGCGCCAGCAGCCAAACCCAACAGGGTAACTATGGCTACACCTTC. It is translated as CASSQTQQGNYGYTF.